A single sample gave rise to the 6 T cell receptor beta chains below, sequenced in a study of CD8 T cells in Susac syndrome. The RNA input was about 0.5 to 1 ug, and it was reverse transcribed with random hexamers. MiXCR, applied by TCRdb to the immunoSEQ multiplex PCR reads, yields one record per CDR3 protein. This table has under 200,000 distinct CDR3 sequences, around 96% appearing once. Material for sequencing was CD8+ T cells from PBMCs. The receptor source for this set is a human donor with multiple sclerosis.

The rearrangement uses TRBV6-4 and TRBJ2-1; D gene ambiguous. V dropped 2 bases and J dropped 10 bases, with 12 bases sitting between them. CDR3 length: 13 residues. Germline lookup yields CDR1 MRHNA and CDR2 SNTAGT. The CDR3 DNA is TGTGCCAGCAGTGACGATCCCCGACGGGAGCAGTTCTTC. Translated: CASSDDPRREQFF.

In its sample, this clonotype was seen a few times. V usage is TRBV18 and J usage is TRBJ2-3; D gene ambiguous. The CDR3 extends over 12 amino acids. The V end lost 5 bases, the J end lost 6 bases, and 9 bases lay between the germline ends. Germline values: CDR1 KGHSH, CDR2 LQKENI. CDR3: CASSSPMDTQYF. The CDR3 DNA reads TGTGCCAGCTCATCCCCGATGGATACGCAGTATTTT. Supplemented by reference TRBV18 and TRBJ2-3, the full variable domain reads NAGVMQNPRHLVRRRGQEARLRCSPMKGHSHVYWYRQLPEEGLKFMVYLQKENIIDESGMPKERFSAEFPKEGPSILRIQQVVRGDSAAYFCASSSPMDTQYFGPGTRLTVL.

The CDR3 loop is CASSQGELAGYNEQFF. The DNA of the CDR3 is TGCGCCAGCAGCCAAGGGGAACTAGCCGGTTACAATGAGCAGTTCTTC. The chain joins TRBV4-1 to TRBJ2-1; a weak D match, TRBD2 (6 bases). The germline V gene has CDR1 MGHRA and CDR2 YSYEKL. Trimming left V 1 base short and J 4 bases short, with 14 bases between. The CDR3 runs 16 residues.

This chain uses TRBV14 with TRBJ2-5; D assignment may be TRBD1 or TRBD2 (5 bases each). Germline V gene sequence: CDR1 SGHDN, CDR2 FVKESK. Trimming cost V 1 base and J 3 bases, with 15 bases left between them. This CDR3 has 16 amino acids. DNA for the CDR3: TGTGCCAGCAGCCAAGGTTACCGGGACGGCAAAGAGACCCAGTACTTC. Translating it yields CASSQGYRDGKETQYF.

This rearrangement joins TRBV10-3 to TRBJ1-2; TRBD1 agrees at 7 bases. The CDR3 is made up of 14 amino acids. The germline CDR1 and CDR2 sequences are ENHRY and SYGVKD. V trimming: 7 bases; J trimming: 6 bases; junction bases outside the gene matches: 11. The CDR3 region has the DNA TGTGCCATCAACGACAGGGAAGAATTGGATGGCTACACCTTC. It codes for CAINDREELDGYTF.

The chain recombines TRBV29-1 with TRBJ2-1; TRBD2 agrees at 10 bases. The germline gives CDR1 SQVTM, CDR2 ANQGSEA. Losses at the gene ends were 5 bases for V and 9 bases for J; bases not matched to a gene: 13. There are 15 residues in the CDR3. CDR3 coding DNA: TGCAGCGTTCACTATATCGGACTAGCGGCTCCTGAGCAGTTCTTC. Translating it yields CSVHYIGLAAPEQFF.